This T cell receptor beta chain comes out of a study of early T cells in non-severe SARS-CoV-2 infection (dated by TCRdb to about 2021). The study in broad terms: Because TCR sequencing was done on bulk RNA from unsorted whole blood, the alpha and beta chains could not be paired. The research as a whole found: VDJdb matching was skewed toward anti-spike CD8 responses and likely underestimated virus-specific expansions by missing private and CD4 specificities.

The study was a case-control design nested within a healthcare worker cohort in London, UK, with weekly nasopharyngeal swab PCR tests and blood sampling. Healthcare workers were recruited during the week of the UK lockdown, between 23 and 31 March 2020, and followed weekly for up to roughly 15 weeks. Library preparation employed 5' RACE. The sequencer was a NextSeq 500. The TCR library protocol attached unique molecular identifiers to individual cDNA molecules to correct for sequencing error and PCR bias. Sequencing covered both TCR alpha and beta chains, and within each sample the abundances of alpha and beta sequences were tightly co-correlated. In the original analysis: V gene, J gene and CDR3 annotation of TCR sequences was performed with Decombinator V4. Expanded TCRs were defined as changing significantly between any two time points under a Poisson model with p below 0.0001. TCR abundances were normalised to the total number of TCRs sequenced per sample and expressed as counts per million. TRAV1-2 paired with TRAJ12, TRAJ20 or TRAJ33 defined MAIT TCRs, while TRAV10 paired with TRAJ18 defined iNKT TCRs. A search of VDJdb, accessed on 1 November 2021, was run for TCRs annotated to CMV, EBV and SARS-CoV-2, with TCRs annotated for multiple antigens excluded. TCRdb redid the processing of the public reads, applying fastp at Q25 and MiXCR, and retained in-frame beta chains. Rows with one shared CDR3 protein collapse into an entry with the most common genes and DNA. The V and J calls here are based on TCRdb, not the publication. The table for this sample lists more than 55,000 distinct CDR3 sequences; 12% of them were counted only once. The ten largest clones capture around 1.4% of the sample.

A single count supports this clonotype. What this receptor recognizes is not known. Being one base from a much bigger clone, this may be a read error. Germline trimming: 5 bases from V, 6 bases from J; junction bases outside gene matches: 6. Sequences SGHAT (CDR1) and FQNNGV (CDR2) are obtained from the germline V gene. The CDR3, cysteine through phenylalanine, is 14 amino acids long. Here the CDR3 DNA is all that survives: 42 bases in frame from base 1. The specimen was whole blood. This chain joins TRBV11-2 to TRBJ2-3, and 9 junction bases match TRBD2. The sequence derives from an adult who was a healthcare worker with PCR-confirmed SARS-CoV-2 infection or an uninfected control (not recorded which). Here is the DNA: TGTGCCAGCAGCCCTAGCGGGGAAGGGGATACGCAGTATTTT. Protein translation: CASSPSGEGDTQYF.